These 9 T cell receptor beta chains were all obtained from the same sample, sequenced in a study of tumour-infiltrating T cells in Burkitt lymphoma. Sequencing was performed with immunoSEQ multiplex PCR; in TCRdb, only in-frame clones are kept and a portion is missing. The sample lists roughly 1,200 clones; over 9.5% were seen once. The sequencing sample was made of tumor tissue. Receptors were obtained from a human donor with Burkitt lymphoma.

This clone was found a few times. V usage is TRBV7-9 and J usage is TRBJ2-1; perhaps TRBD1 as D (6 bases). Germline-derived CDR1 and CDR2 are SEHNR and FQNEAQ (reference sequence). The CDR3 is made up of 17 amino acids. V lost 5 bases to trimming and J lost 6 bases, with 23 bases between them. CDR3 sequence reads: CASSPKGVESSSNEQFF. In DNA form, the CDR3 reads TGTGCCAGCAGCCCGAAGGGGGTAGAATCCTCTTCCAATGAGCAGTTCTTC.

This rearrangement joins TRBV27 to TRBJ1-2, with D perhaps TRBD1 (6 bases). V shed 1 base and J shed 8 bases, with 11 bases lying between them. Germline assignment: CDR1 MNHEY and CDR2 SMNVEV (reference sequence). The CDR3 is 13 residues long. The CDR3 sequence is CASSLLAGAGYTF. The CDR3 region has the DNA TGTGCCAGCAGTTTATTAGCGGGGGCAGGCTACACCTTC.

This clone turned up a few times. The chain joins TRBV9 to TRBJ1-2, with TRBD1 identical over 9 bases. From germline, CDR1 is SGDLS and CDR2 YYNGEE. CDR3 length: 14 residues. The V and J ends lost 3 bases and 8 bases, in that order; junction bases with no gene match: 8. The DNA for the CDR3 is TGTGCCAGCAGCGACTTTGGGACAGGGAGAGGCTACACCTTC. Translating it yields CASSDFGTGRGYTF.

This sequence joins TRBV19 and TRBJ2-1; 8 bases map to TRBD2. The CDR3 spans 16 residues. Germline values: CDR1 LNHDA, CDR2 SQIVND (reference sequence). The V gene end was trimmed by 5 bases and the J gene end by 5 bases; junction bases not matched to a gene: 11. In DNA, the CDR3 is TGTGCCAGTAGTTGGCTAGCGGGCATGGTGAACAATGAGCAGTTCTTC. Translated: CASSWLAGMVNNEQFF.

This clone was detected a few times. The V and J genes are TRBV9 and TRBJ2-3; D may be TRBD2 (6 bases). Trimming cost V 2 bases and J 4 bases, with 14 bases left between them. Germline-derived CDR1 and CDR2 are SGDLS and YYNGEE. The CDR3 consists of 15 residues. CDR3 in amino acids: CASSVSGRGADTQYF. The CDR3 DNA follows: TGTGCCAGCAGCGTGTCCGGGAGAGGGGCAGATACGCAGTATTTT.

The gene calls are TRBV4-3 and TRBJ2-3; 10 bases agree with TRBD2. The CDR3 runs 16 residues. Germline CDR1 is LGHNA and CDR2 is YSLEER. V was pared by 0 bases and J by 1 base, with 1 base of the junction left unmatched. The CDR3 sequence is CASSQDLAGGTDTQYF. CDR3 sequence (DNA): TGCGCCAGCAGCCAAGATCTAGCGGGGGGCACAGATACGCAGTATTTT.

This clone appeared a few times. V is TRBV4-3 and J is TRBJ2-3, with 8 bases that match TRBD2. The CDR3 is 17 amino acids. The trim removed 0 bases at V and 2 bases at J, leaving 7 bases unmatched. Germline V gene data show CDR1 as LGHNA and CDR2 as YSLEER. Written as DNA, the CDR3 is TGCGCCAGCAGCCAAGATCGAGGACTAGCCAACACAGATACGCAGTATTTT. Its translation: CASSQDRGLANTDTQYF.

This clone was seen a handful of times. V usage is TRBV28 and J usage is TRBJ1-2, with D unresolved. From germline, CDR1 is MDHEN and CDR2 SYDVKM. The V end lost 10 bases, the J end lost 3 bases, and 39 bases lay between the germline ends. This CDR3 is 21 amino acids long. The CDR3 loop reads CATTTQKLKEVYGTRHYGYTF. For the CDR3, the DNA is TGTGCCACCACAACACAGAAGCTTAAGGAGGTTTACGGTACAAGGCACTATGGCTACACCTTC.

This clone occurred a few times. As DNA, the CDR3 is TGCGCCAGCAGCTTGGAGAGTACCTCCTACGAGCAGTACTTC. Translation: CASSLESTSYEQYF. The rearrangement joins TRBV5-1 to TRBJ2-7; D ambiguous. The CDR3 runs 14 residues. The V end lost 0 bases, the J end lost 0 bases, and 7 bases lay between the germline ends. Looked up from germline, CDR1 is SGHRS and CDR2 is YFSETQ. The whole variable domain, filled in from reference TRBV5-1 and TRBJ2-7, reads KAGVTQTPRYLIKTRGQQVTLSCSPISGHRSVSWYQQTPGQGLQFLFEYFSETQRNKGNFPGRFSGRQFSNSRSEMNVSTLELGDSALYLCASSLESTSYEQYFGPGTRLTVT.